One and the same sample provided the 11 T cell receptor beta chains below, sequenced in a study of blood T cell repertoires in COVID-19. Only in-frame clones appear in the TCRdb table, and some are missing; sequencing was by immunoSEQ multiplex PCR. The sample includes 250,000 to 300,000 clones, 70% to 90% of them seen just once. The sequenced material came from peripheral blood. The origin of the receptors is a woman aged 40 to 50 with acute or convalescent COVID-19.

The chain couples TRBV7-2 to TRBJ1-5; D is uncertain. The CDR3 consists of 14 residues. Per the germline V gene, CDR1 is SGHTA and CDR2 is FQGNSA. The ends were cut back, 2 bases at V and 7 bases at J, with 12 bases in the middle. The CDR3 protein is CASSLYQEVQPQHF. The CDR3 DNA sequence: TGTGCCAGCAGCTTATATCAGGAGGTCCAGCCCCAGCATTTT. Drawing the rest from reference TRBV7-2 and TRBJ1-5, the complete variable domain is GAGVSQSPSNKVTEKGKDVELRCDPISGHTALYWYRQSLGQGLEFLIYFQGNSAPDKSGLPSDRFSAERTGGSVSTLTIQRTQQEDSAVYLCASSLYQEVQPQHFGDGTRLSIL.

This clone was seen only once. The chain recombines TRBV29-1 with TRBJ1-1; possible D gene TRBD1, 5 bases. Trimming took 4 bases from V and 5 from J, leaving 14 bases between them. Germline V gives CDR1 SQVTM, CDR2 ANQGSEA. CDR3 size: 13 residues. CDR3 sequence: CSVGGGSSTEAFF. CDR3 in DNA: TGCAGCGTTGGGGGGGGGAGTTCAACTGAAGCTTTCTTT.

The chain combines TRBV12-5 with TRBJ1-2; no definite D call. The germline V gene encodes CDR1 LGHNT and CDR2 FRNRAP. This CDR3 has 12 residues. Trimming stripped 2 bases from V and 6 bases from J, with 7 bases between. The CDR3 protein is CASGLSGNGYTF. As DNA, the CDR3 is TGTGCTAGTGGTTTGTCCGGGAATGGCTACACCTTC.

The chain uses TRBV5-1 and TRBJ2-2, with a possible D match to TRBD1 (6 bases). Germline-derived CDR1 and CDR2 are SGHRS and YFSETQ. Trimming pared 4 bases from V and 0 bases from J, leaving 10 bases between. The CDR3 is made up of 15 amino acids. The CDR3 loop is CASSRTAANTGELFF. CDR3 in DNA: TGCGCCAGCAGCCGGACAGCCGCGAACACCGGGGAGCTGTTTTTT.

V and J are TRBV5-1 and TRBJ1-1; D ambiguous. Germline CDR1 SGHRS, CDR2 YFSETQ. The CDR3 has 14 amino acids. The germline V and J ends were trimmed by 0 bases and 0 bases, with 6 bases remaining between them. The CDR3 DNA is TGCGCCAGCAGCTTGGCCGACATGAACACTGAAGCTTTCTTT. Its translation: CASSLADMNTEAFF.

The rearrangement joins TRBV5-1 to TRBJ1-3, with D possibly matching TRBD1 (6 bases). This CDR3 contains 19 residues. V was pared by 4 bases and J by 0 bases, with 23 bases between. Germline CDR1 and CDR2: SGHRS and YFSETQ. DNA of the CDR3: TGCGCCAGCAGCCCAAGACTGTTGAACCGGGACAACTCTGGAAACACCATATATTTT. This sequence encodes CASSPRLLNRDNSGNTIYF.

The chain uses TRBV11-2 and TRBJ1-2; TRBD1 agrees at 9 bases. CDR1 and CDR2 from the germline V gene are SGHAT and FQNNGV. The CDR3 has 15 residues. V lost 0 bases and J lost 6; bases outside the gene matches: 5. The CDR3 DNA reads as TGTGCCAGCAGCTTAGATATCGGACAGGGGAATGGCTACACCTTC. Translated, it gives CASSLDIGQGNGYTF.

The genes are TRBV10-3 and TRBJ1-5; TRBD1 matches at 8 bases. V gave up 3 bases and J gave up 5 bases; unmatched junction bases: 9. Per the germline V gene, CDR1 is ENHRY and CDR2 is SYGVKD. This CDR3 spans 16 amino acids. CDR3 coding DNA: TGTGCCATCAGTGAAAATACAGGGGGTCCAGATCAGCCCCAGCATTTT. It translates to CAISENTGGPDQPQHF.

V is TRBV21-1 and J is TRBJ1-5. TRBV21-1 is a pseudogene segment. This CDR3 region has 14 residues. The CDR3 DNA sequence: TGTGCCAGCAGCAAAGCGAAGCCGAATCAGCCCCAGCATTTT. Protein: CASSKAKPNQPQHF.

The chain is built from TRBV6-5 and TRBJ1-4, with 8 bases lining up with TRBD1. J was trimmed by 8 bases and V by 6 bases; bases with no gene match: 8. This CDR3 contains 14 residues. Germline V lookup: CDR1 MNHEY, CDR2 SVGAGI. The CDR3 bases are TGTGCCAGCAGACCAGGGGGCAAGCAGGAAAAACTGTTTTTT. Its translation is CASRPGGKQEKLFF.

CDR3 loop: CASSFSAAETQYF. The CDR3 region has the DNA TGTGCCAGCAGTTTCTCAGCGGCGGAGACCCAGTACTTC. The chain employs TRBV12-3 or TRBV12-4 and TRBJ2-5; D is perhaps TRBD2 (5 bases). The CDR3 contains 13 residues. Trimming pared 3 bases from V and 5 bases from J, leaving 10 bases between.